Below, 32 T cell receptor beta chains from the same sample are listed, as sequenced in a study of long-term antiretroviral therapy in people with HIV. The immunoSEQ assay was v3.0, run at survey level. The assay was immunoSEQ multiplex PCR, and TCRdb's table has in-frame clones only and misses some. This sample yields 25,000 to 30,000 clones, of which around 85% are seen a single time; 7.5% to 10% belongs to the top ten. The sequencing used unsorted PBMCs, collected 3 years after starting antiretroviral therapy. These receptors were taken from a middle-aged man with HIV.

The chain joins TRBV6-1 to TRBJ2-2, with D perhaps matching TRBD1 (7 bases). The CDR3 consists of 17 residues. V was shortened by 2 bases and J by 6 bases, with 19 bases between the two germline ends. Germline CDR1 and CDR2: MNHNS and SASEGT. The CDR3 DNA is TGTGCCAGCAGTGAATTCGGGCAGGGGGGTAATCCCGGGGAGCTGTTTTTT. The encoded protein is CASSEFGQGGNPGELFF.

This clone appeared once. This chain links TRBV2 with TRBJ1-3, with D uncertain. V was trimmed by 3 bases and J by 0 bases, leaving 9 bases between them. The CDR3 loop spans 15 amino acids. Germline CDR1 SNHLY, CDR2 FYNNEI. The CDR3 is CASSEDSYSGNTIYF. In DNA, the CDR3 is TGTGCCAGCAGTGAGGACTCTTACTCTGGAAACACCATATATTTT.

The rearrangement links TRBV5-1 to TRBJ1-5, with D unresolved. In germline, CDR1 is SGHRS, CDR2 YFSETQ. Between the trimmed V and J ends, which lost 2 bases and 4 bases, there was a span of 16 bases. This CDR3 is built from 16 residues. This CDR3 is CASSFIGETGNQPQHF. CDR3 coding DNA: TGCGCCAGCAGCTTTATTGGGGAAACCGGAAATCAGCCCCAGCATTTT.

This clone is a singleton in its sample. The rearrangement uses TRBV30 and TRBJ2-1; D is unresolved. The germline V gene has CDR1 GTSNPN and CDR2 SVGIG (reference sequence). This CDR3 is 15 amino acids long. The V and J ends lost 0 bases and 0 bases respectively, with 9 bases between them. In nucleotides, the CDR3 is TGTGCCTGGAGTGTAGGGTTCAGCTCCTACAATGAGCAGTTCTTC. This encodes CAWSVGFSSYNEQFF.

V is TRBV6-5 and J is TRBJ2-1; D might be TRBD1 or TRBD2, each matching 5 bases. The CDR3 is made up of 14 amino acids. Trimming removed 9 bases from V and 3 bases from J, with 15 bases in between. Germline CDR1 is MNHEY and CDR2 is SVGAGI. The CDR3 reads CARGPGTDYNEQFF. CDR3 nucleotides: TGTGCCAGGGGACCGGGGACGGACTACAATGAGCAGTTCTTC.

This chain uses TRBV19 with TRBJ1-4; D not certain. The CDR3 runs 14 residues. V gave up 3 bases and J gave up 0 bases, with 5 bases separating them. Germline V CDR1 and CDR2: LNHDA, SQIVND (reference sequence). CDR3 bases: TGTGCCAGTAGTATCCTGCCAACTAATGAAAAACTGTTTTTT. Translated, it gives CASSILPTNEKLFF.

This chain uses TRBV6-5 with TRBJ2-1; no clear D gene. This CDR3 has 15 residues. Between the trimmed V and J ends, which lost 0 bases and 7 bases, there was a span of 13 bases. CDR1 is MNHEY and CDR2 is SVGAGI in the germline V gene. The CDR3 nucleotides read TGTGCCAGCAGTTACTCGGGCAGGCGTGGTAATGAGCAGTTCTTC. This codes for CASSYSGRRGNEQFF.

The rearrangement joins TRBV6-5 to TRBJ2-7, with 7 positions matching TRBD1. V lost 6 bases to trimming and J lost 3 bases; unmatched junction nucleotides: 11. The CDR3 runs 15 residues. Germline loops: CDR1 MNHEY, CDR2 SVGAGI. Here the CDR3 reads CASRTTGTNLYEQYF. The DNA of the CDR3 is TGTGCCAGCAGAACGACAGGGACAAATCTCTACGAGCAGTACTTC.

This clone was recorded only once. This sequence joins TRBV6-1 and TRBJ1-5; no clear D. Trimming shortened V by 7 bases and J by 0 bases, and 7 bases separated the two germline ends. CDR1 and CDR2 (germline): MNHNS, SASEGT. The CDR3 totals 13 residues. The CDR3 loop reads CASMRISNQPQHF. The CDR3 DNA reads as TGTGCCAGCATGCGGATTAGCAATCAGCCCCAGCATTTT.

V and J are TRBV29-1 and TRBJ2-1, with D maybe TRBD1 (5 bases). V was clipped by 1 base and J by 8 bases, with 9 bases between them. Germline CDR1 and CDR2: SQVTM and ANQGSEA. The CDR3 extends over 12 amino acids. As DNA, the CDR3 is TGCAGCGTTGAAGTATGGGGCGATGAGCAGTTCTTC. This codes for CSVEVWGDEQFF.

This chain joins TRBV21-1 and TRBJ1-6. TRBV21-1 is a listed pseudogene. This CDR3 region has 19 residues. CDR3 nucleotides: TGTGCCAGCAGCAAAGGAGGTGTCAGGCCCCGCTCCTATAATTCACCCCTCCACTTT. Translation gives CASSKGGVRPRSYNSPLHF.

In this sample, this clone turned up a few times. The chain links TRBV10-1 to TRBJ2-7; D might be TRBD1 or TRBD2, each matching 5 bases. Germline V gene data show CDR1 as WNHNN and CDR2 as SYGVQD (reference sequence). V lost 4 bases and J 6 bases, leaving 16 bases between the germline ends. This CDR3 spans 14 amino acids. The CDR3 sequence: CASSAEAGRAEQYF. CDR3 nucleotides: TGCGCCAGCAGTGCCGAAGCAGGGCGGGCCGAGCAGTACTTC.

The rearrangement links TRBV15 to TRBJ2-6, with no clear D. The CDR3 is made up of 18 amino acids. CDR1 is LNHNV, CDR2 YYDKDF, per germline (reference sequence). Trimming pared 0 bases from V and 0 bases from J, leaving 12 bases between. The CDR3 coding sequence is TGTGCCACCAGCAGAGAGGATGACTCCCGCTCTGGGGCCAACGTCCTGACTTTC. Protein product: CATSREDDSRSGANVLTF.

V and J are TRBV4-1 and TRBJ2-7; no clear D gene. V lost 1 base and J lost 2, with 9 bases in between. Germline loops: CDR1 MGHRA, CDR2 YSYEKL. The CDR3 is 14 amino acids. The CDR3 protein is CASSQAVVPYEQYF. CDR3 DNA sequence: TGCGCCAGCAGCCAAGCGGTCGTTCCCTACGAGCAGTACTTC.

The CDR3 bases are TGTGCCAGCAGCCCCTGGGACGGTAATTCACCCCTCCACTTT. The encoded protein is CASSPWDGNSPLHF. The J gene is TRBJ1-6, the V gene TRBV7-9; tentative D call: TRBD1 (5 bases). This CDR3 is 14 amino acids long. V was cut by 5 bases and J by 6 bases, with 11 bases left in between. Germline CDR1 is SEHNR and CDR2 is FQNEAQ (reference sequence).

This chain connects TRBV13 to TRBJ1-3; D unclear. The CDR3 has 16 residues. Germline CDR1 reads PRHDT; CDR2 reads FYEKMQ (reference sequence). V shed 2 bases and J shed 0 bases, with 11 bases lying between them. In DNA form, the CDR3 reads TGTGCCAGCAGCTTACGTATGGGTGGCTCTGGAAACACCATATATTTT. Translating gives CASSLRMGGSGNTIYF.

This chain connects TRBV19 to TRBJ2-6; D is unresolved. Trimming took 0 bases from V and 0 from J, leaving 3 bases between them. Germline CDR1 is LNHDA and CDR2 is SQIVND (reference sequence). This CDR3 has 15 amino acids. CDR3 in DNA: TGTGCCAGTAGTATAGATAGCTCTGGGGCCAACGTCCTGACTTTC. This sequence encodes CASSIDSSGANVLTF.

The J gene is TRBJ2-1, the V gene TRBV9; no firm D call. This CDR3 has 13 amino acids. Germline V gene sequence: CDR1 SGDLS, CDR2 YYNGEE. V was clipped by 4 bases and J by 7 bases, with 12 bases between them. In DNA form, the CDR3 reads TGTGCCAGCAGCCCCTGGTCCGGGAATGAGCAGTTCTTC. Protein sequence: CASSPWSGNEQFF.

The V gene is TRBV5-1, the J gene TRBJ2-3; D is possibly TRBD2 (6 bases). This CDR3 contains 16 residues. V was clipped by 0 bases and J by 4 bases, with 15 bases between them. Per the germline V gene, CDR1 is SGHRS and CDR2 is YFSETQ. The CDR3 region is CASSLAQPGGADTQYF. The CDR3 nucleotides are TGCGCCAGCAGCTTGGCCCAGCCAGGAGGGGCAGATACGCAGTATTTT.

This chain joins TRBV5-5 and TRBJ2-1, with 7 bases aligning to TRBD1. Germline CDR1 SGHKS, CDR2 YYEKEE (reference sequence). The CDR3 consists of 13 residues. V shed 4 bases and J 6 bases; nucleotides not matched to a gene: 4. CDR3 in DNA: TGTGCCAGCAGCCCGGGACAGTTCAATGAGCAGTTCTTC. Translation: CASSPGQFNEQFF.

V and J are TRBV6-1 and TRBJ1-2, with D tentatively TRBD1 (6 bases). Germline loops: CDR1 MNHNS, CDR2 SASEGT. V was cut by 3 bases and J by 5 bases, with 10 bases left in between. This CDR3 contains 13 residues. The CDR3 region has the DNA TGTGCCAGCAGTGACGACAGGAGTTATGGCTACACCTTC. As protein: CASSDDRSYGYTF.

This clone was seen only a few times. This rearrangement joins TRBV4-1 to TRBJ1-5; D is uncertain. The ends were cut back, 1 base at V and 4 bases at J, with 8 bases in the middle. Germline-derived CDR1 and CDR2 are MGHRA and YSYEKL. CDR3 length: 14 amino acids. CDR3 bases: TGCGCCAGCAGCCAAGGGGGTTTTAATCAGCCCCAGCATTTT. This translates into CASSQGGFNQPQHF.

The sample holds a few counts of this clone. The V and J genes are TRBV20-1 and TRBJ1-1; D is unclear. CDR3 length equals 11 residues. Between the trimmed V and J ends, which lost 1 base and 5 bases, there was a span of 5 bases. Germline V lookup: CDR1 DFQATT, CDR2 SNEGSKA (reference sequence). The CDR3 nucleotides are TGCAGTGCTAGAGCCGGAACTGAAGCTTTCTTT. Its translation is CSARAGTEAFF.

This rearrangement joins TRBV9 to TRBJ2-7, with 8 bases matching TRBD1. The V and J ends lost 3 bases and 4 bases, in that order; junction bases with no gene match: 3. The CDR3 has 13 amino acids. Germline-derived CDR1 and CDR2 are SGDLS and YYNGEE. The CDR3 nucleotides read TGTGCCAGCAGCGGACAGGGGACGTACGAGCAGTACTTC. It specifies CASSGQGTYEQYF.

The table lists this clone with a few counts. The V gene is TRBV2, the J gene TRBJ1-1; TRBD1 might be the D (6 bases). The CDR3 spans 13 residues. V shed 2 bases and J shed 4 bases, with 8 bases lying between them. Looked up from germline, CDR1 is SNHLY and CDR2 is FYNNEI. The CDR3 protein is CASSEQGPTEAFF. The CDR3 DNA reads as TGTGCCAGCAGTGAACAGGGGCCCACTGAAGCTTTCTTT.

The chain links TRBV4-1 to TRBJ1-5; TRBD1 agrees at 8 bases. J was trimmed by 5 bases and V by 1 base; bases with no gene match: 1. The CDR3 extends over 14 amino acids. Per germline, CDR1 MGHRA and CDR2 YSYEKL. CDR3 region: CASSQGDRHQPQHF. The CDR3 DNA follows: TGCGCCAGCAGCCAAGGGGACAGGCATCAGCCCCAGCATTTT.

J is TRBJ2-4 and V is TRBV7-2; maybe TRBD2 (6 bases). The CDR3 is 15 residues long. V lost 2 bases and J 5 bases, leaving 13 bases between the germline ends. Germline V gives CDR1 SGHTA, CDR2 FQGNSA. The CDR3, as DNA: TGTGCCAGCAGCTTAATCGCGGGATCTCAAAACATTCAGTACTTC. It encodes CASSLIAGSQNIQYF.

V usage is TRBV30 and J usage is TRBJ1-4; 10 bases are a match to TRBD1. The junction had 10 bases not matched to a gene; V was cut back by 2 bases and J by 7 bases. The germline V gene encodes CDR1 GTSNPN and CDR2 SVGIG (reference sequence). The CDR3 loop spans 16 amino acids. The CDR3 DNA sequence: TGTGCCTGGAGTTTCTCAGCCGGGACAGGGGCTGAAAAACTGTTTTTT. This encodes CAWSFSAGTGAEKLFF.

J is TRBJ2-3 and V is TRBV30, with 11 bases identical to TRBD2. This CDR3 has 15 amino acids. From germline, CDR1 is GTSNPN and CDR2 SVGIG (reference sequence). The trim removed 3 bases at V and 3 bases at J, leaving 5 bases unmatched. The CDR3 region has the DNA TGTGCCTGGAGCCAGGGACTAGCGGAAACAGATACGCAGTATTTT. Encoded protein: CAWSQGLAETDTQYF.

In this sample, this clone turned up a few times. The rearrangement uses TRBV6-5 and TRBJ1-3, with 7 bases matching TRBD1. The CDR3 is 14 amino acids. CDR1 and CDR2 (germline): MNHEY, SVGAGI. V was clipped by 6 bases and J by 4 bases; unmatched bases: 6. The CDR3 DNA follows: TGTGCCAGCAGAGCGACAGGGCCCGGAAACACCATATATTTT. It yields the protein CASRATGPGNTIYF.

The rearrangement links TRBV2 to TRBJ1-5, with D perhaps matching TRBD1 (5 bases). V was shortened by 8 bases and J by 0 bases, with 14 bases between the two germline ends. Germline loops: CDR1 SNHLY, CDR2 FYNNEI. This CDR3 region has 15 residues. The CDR3 bases are TGTGCCAGCGTCCTGAACGGGGCTAGCAATCAGCCCCAGCATTTT. Residues: CASVLNGASNQPQHF.

The V gene is TRBV7-9, the J gene TRBJ2-7; D is possibly TRBD1 (6 bases). This CDR3 is built from 15 residues. CDR1 is SEHNR and CDR2 is FQNEAQ in the germline V gene (reference sequence). Trimming removed 1 base from V and 3 bases from J, with 13 bases in between. CDR3 loop: CASSLGGQKSYEQYF. The CDR3 DNA follows: TGTGCCAGCAGCTTAGGGGGGCAGAAGAGCTACGAGCAGTACTTC.